A single sample is the source of the 26 T cell receptor beta chains below, sequenced in a study of T cells in Graves' hyperthyroidism and ophthalmopathy. It was RNA transcripts that yielded the amplified TCR beta CDR3 regions. When the TCR CDR3 underwent first-round RT-PCR, the HTBI primer set was used. TCRdb recomputed calls from the multiplex PCR reads with MiXCR, one row per CDR3 protein. This table has hundreds of thousands of distinct CDR3 sequences, 14% appearing once. Sequencing was performed on blood. Receptors were obtained from a woman aged 30 to 39 with Graves' hyperthyroidism.

There are many counts of this clonotype. The chain combines TRBV12-3 or TRBV12-4 with TRBJ1-1; 7 bases map to TRBD1. CDR3 length: 13 amino acids. V gave up 6 bases and J gave up 4 bases; unmatched junction bases: 5. The CDR3 reads CASRETGITEAFF. The DNA of the CDR3 is TGTGCCAGCAGGGAGACAGGGATCACTGAAGCTTTCTTT.

This clonotype has ten or more counts. V is TRBV6-5 and J is TRBJ1-1; perhaps TRBD1 as D (5 bases). The CDR3 extends over 15 amino acids. Germline lookup yields CDR1 MNHEY and CDR2 SVGAGI. V was shortened by 1 base and J by 1 base, with 10 bases between the two germline ends. The CDR3 sequence: CASSYLMGTNTEAFF. Here the CDR3 DNA reads TGTGCCAGCAGTTACTTGATGGGGACGAACACTGAAGCTTTCTTT.

This clonotype was counted only a few times. The rearrangement uses TRBV3-1 and TRBJ2-6; D assignment may be TRBD1 or TRBD2 (5 bases each). Germline V gives CDR1 LGHDT, CDR2 YNNKEL (reference sequence). The length of the CDR3 is 16 residues. The V end lost 8 bases, the J end lost 0 bases, and 14 bases lay between the germline ends. This chain's CDR3 is CASGRLGPSGANVLTF. The CDR3 DNA is TGTGCCAGCGGACGCCTGGGACCCTCTGGGGCCAACGTCCTGACTTTC.

With respect to this clonotype: The conserved closing phenylalanine or tryptophan is absent in this CDR3, likely reflecting a read error. The CDR3: CSVRTPQATEAFS. In DNA form, the CDR3 reads TGCAGCGTTCGGACACCCCAGGCCACTGAAGCTTTCTCT. The rearrangement joins TRBV29-1 to TRBJ1-1; the D gene is possibly TRBD1 (5 bases). Per the germline V gene, CDR1 is SQVTM and CDR2 is ANQGSEA. This CDR3 contains 13 residues. V shed 5 bases and J shed 4 bases, with 14 bases lying between them.

V usage is TRBV18 and J usage is TRBJ2-6; 10 bases are shared with TRBD1. CDR1 is KGHSH, CDR2 LQKENI, per germline. The CDR3 runs 19 residues. The V segment lost 3 bases and the J segment 2 bases; nucleotides outside the gene matches: 10. The CDR3: CASSPKRDRGTTGANVLTF. The CDR3 DNA reads as TGTGCCAGCTCACCGAAACGGGACAGGGGAACCACTGGGGCCAACGTCCTGACTTTC.

This clonotype was observed at least ten times. The chain employs TRBV6-5 and TRBJ2-3, with no clear D. The CDR3 has 14 residues. The V end lost 6 bases, the J end lost 2 bases, and 12 bases lay between the germline ends. Per germline, CDR1 MNHEY and CDR2 SVGAGI. CDR3 sequence reads: CASRQSGYTDTQYF. The CDR3 coding sequence is TGTGCCAGCAGGCAATCAGGTTACACAGATACGCAGTATTTT.

V gene TRBV27 combines with J gene TRBJ2-1; 7 bases match TRBD1. Losses at the gene ends were 6 bases for V and 7 bases for J; bases not matched to a gene: 9. The germline V gene has CDR1 MNHEY and CDR2 SMNVEV (reference sequence). This CDR3 region has 14 residues. CDR3 amino acids: CASSRDRVVNEQFF. CDR3 sequence (DNA): TGTGCCAGCAGCCGAGACAGGGTGGTGAATGAGCAGTTCTTC.

This clonotype was detected only a few times. This chain links TRBV9 with TRBJ2-1; no reliable D call. V was cut by 4 bases and J by 8 bases, with 10 bases left in between. The germline gives CDR1 SGDLS, CDR2 YYNGEE. The CDR3 totals 12 residues. The CDR3 DNA is TGTGCCAGCAGCTCCTATTTCCATGAGCAGTTCTTC. Translated: CASSSYFHEQFF.

This clonotype appeared many times. The chain joins TRBV11-2 to TRBJ2-1; 9 nucleotides agree with TRBD2. The trim removed 0 bases at V and 1 base at J, leaving 1 base unmatched. Germline V gene sequence: CDR1 SGHAT, CDR2 FQNNGV. The CDR3 consists of 16 residues. CDR3 nucleotides: TGTGCCAGCAGCTTAGATCTAGCGGGATCCTACAATGAGCAGTTCTTC. This sequence encodes CASSLDLAGSYNEQFF.

The sample holds many counts of this clonotype. The V call is TRBV19, the J call TRBJ2-7, with TRBD1 matching 10 bases. CDR3 length: 14 residues. From germline, CDR1 is LNHDA and CDR2 SQIVND (reference sequence). The trim removed 6 bases at V and 3 bases at J, leaving 5 bases unmatched. CDR3 loop: CASRKTGGNYEQYF. As DNA, the CDR3 is TGTGCCAGTAGGAAGACAGGGGGCAACTACGAGCAGTACTTC.

V is TRBV29-1 and J is TRBJ2-1, with 8 positions matching TRBD2. The CDR3 runs to 12 residues. CDR1 SQVTM and CDR2 ANQGSEA come from the germline V gene. Unmatched junction bases numbered 9, after V lost 8 bases and J lost 9 bases. The CDR3 DNA reads TGCAGCCCTGCGGGAGGCGGTGGTGAGCAGTTCTTC. This sequence encodes CSPAGGGGEQFF.

The CDR3 DNA reads TGTGCCAGCAGCTTGGCGACCCAGCCTAGCACAGATACGCAGTATTTT. As protein: CASSLATQPSTDTQYF. V gene TRBV5-6 combines with J gene TRBJ2-3, with no clear D. Germline V gene data show CDR1 as SGHDT and CDR2 as YYEEEE. V lost 0 bases and J 0 bases, leaving 11 bases between the germline ends. The CDR3 extends over 16 amino acids.

In this sample, this clonotype turned up many times. The chain joins TRBV7-2 to TRBJ2-3; no definite D call. The V end was cut by 1 base, the J end by 2 bases, with 13 bases between. The CDR3 loop spans 16 amino acids. CDR1 and CDR2 from the germline V gene are SGHTA and FQGNSA. CDR3 loop: CASSLVLRALTDTQYF. DNA of the CDR3: TGTGCCAGCAGCTTAGTGTTGCGCGCCCTCACAGATACGCAGTATTTT.

The chain joins TRBV11-2 to TRBJ1-2; D call uncertain. The V gene's germline CDR1 is SGHAT and CDR2 FQNNGV. The CDR3 loop spans 13 amino acids. Trimming removed 6 bases from V and 8 bases from J, with 16 bases in between. The CDR3 coding sequence is TGTGCCAGCAGTGAGTGGGCCTCGGGCGGCTACACCTTC. It codes for CASSEWASGGYTF.

Concerning this clonotype itself: A much larger clone differs from this one at a single base, so this may be a read error. The gene calls are TRBV28 and TRBJ2-7, with 8 nucleotides matching TRBD2. The DNA end favors TRBJ2-1, so the J call may be wrong. CDR1 MDHEN and CDR2 SYDVKM come from the germline V gene. This CDR3 is built from 15 residues. CDR3 region: CASSTGGRSGNEQFF. For the CDR3, the DNA is TGTGCCAGCAGTACCGGCGGGAGGTCTGGGAATGAGCAGTTCTTC.

This clonotype was observed at least ten times. The gene calls are TRBV28 and TRBJ2-1; D possibly corresponds to TRBD1 (7 bases). Germline values: CDR1 MDHEN, CDR2 SYDVKM. V lost 2 bases and J lost 0, with 14 bases in between. The CDR3 totals 17 residues. The CDR3 DNA is TGTGCCAGCAGTTTAGGCAGGGGGGAAAGCTCCTACAATGAGCAGTTCTTC. Residues: CASSLGRGESSYNEQFF.

In its sample, this clonotype was seen a few times. The genes are TRBV4-3 and TRBJ2-3, with D possibly matching TRBD1 (6 bases). Germline CDR1 reads LGHNA; CDR2 reads YSLEER. The length of the CDR3 is 15 residues. Trimming took 1 base from V and 0 from J, leaving 8 bases between them. CDR3 amino acids: CASSQGQASTDTQYF. The DNA for the CDR3 is TGCGCCAGCAGCCAAGGACAGGCGAGCACAGATACGCAGTATTTT.

The rearrangement links TRBV10-3 to TRBJ2-7; no clear D. Trimming shortened V by 7 bases and J by 7 bases, and 14 bases separated the two germline ends. This CDR3 has 12 residues. Germline V lookup: CDR1 ENHRY, CDR2 SYGVKD. CDR3 region: CAIMPSDEEQYF. Written as DNA, the CDR3 is TGTGCCATCATGCCATCCGACGAAGAGCAGTACTTC.

This clonotype was seen ten or more times. This sequence joins TRBV6-2 or TRBV6-3 and TRBJ2-1; 13 bases match TRBD2. V gave up 7 bases and J gave up 5 bases; unmatched junction bases: 29. The CDR3 runs to 23 residues. The V gene's germline CDR1 is MNHEY and CDR2 SVGEGT. The CDR3 bases are TGTGCCAGCACCCTATCCCCCTTTCAATGGCCCACTAGCGGGAGGGCCGGAGACAATGAGCAGTTCTTC. Translating gives CASTLSPFQWPTSGRAGDNEQFF.

The V gene is TRBV19, the J gene TRBJ1-2, with unresolved D. V lost 5 bases to trimming and J lost 4 bases, with 32 bases between them. Germline CDR1 LNHDA, CDR2 SQIVND (reference sequence). The CDR3 covers 20 residues. The CDR3 region has the DNA TGTGCCAGTAGTCGGGTGGGCCGACTTGGGCAGTCTTATTTCGGCTATGGCTACACCTTC. This translates into CASSRVGRLGQSYFGYGYTF.

In its sample, this clonotype was seen a few times. The genes are TRBV7-9 and TRBJ2-5; TRBD1 agrees at 7 bases. Per germline, CDR1 SEHNR and CDR2 FQNEAQ (reference sequence). This CDR3 spans 11 amino acids. V was clipped by 3 bases and J by 14 bases; unmatched bases: 6. This chain's CDR3 is CASSFGDRAYF. In DNA, the CDR3 is TGTGCCAGCAGCTTCGGAGACAGGGCTTACTTC.

The chain couples TRBV7-3 to TRBJ2-2; perhaps D is TRBD1 or TRBD2 (6 bases each). The CDR3 extends over 17 amino acids. The V gene lost 2 bases and the J gene lost 2 bases, with 15 bases spanning the gap. The germline V gene encodes CDR1 SGHTA and CDR2 FQGTGA. The CDR3 protein is CASSLGWGADNTGELFF. Written as DNA, the CDR3 is TGTGCCAGCAGCTTAGGATGGGGGGCGGATAACACCGGGGAGCTGTTTTTT.

The chain couples TRBV18 to TRBJ1-1; possibly TRBD1 for D (6 bases). The CDR3 sequence is 15 residues long. Germline V gene sequence: CDR1 KGHSH, CDR2 LQKENI. V lost 3 bases, J lost 3 bases, and 14 bases lay in between. CDR3 sequence (DNA): TGTGCCAGCTCACCCCCGACAGGCCCTTACACTGAAGCTTTCTTT. Amino acids: CASSPPTGPYTEAFF.

The V gene is TRBV7-9, the J gene TRBJ2-7; D call uncertain. The germline V gene encodes CDR1 SEHNR and CDR2 FQNEAQ (reference sequence). The CDR3 runs to 13 residues. Between the trimmed V and J ends, which lost 1 base and 2 bases, there was a span of 6 bases. The CDR3 DNA sequence: TGTGCCAGCAGCTTAGAAGTTCCCTACGAGCAGTACTTC. The encoded protein is CASSLEVPYEQYF.

This clonotype has ten or more counts. CDR3 residues: CASSPKRLETITDTQYF. CDR3 sequence (DNA): TGTGCCAGCAGCCCCAAAAGACTAGAGACAATCACAGATACGCAGTATTTT. The rearrangement uses TRBV7-8 and TRBJ2-3; D is possibly TRBD2 (6 bases). V was cut by 5 bases and J by 2 bases, with 20 bases left in between. The CDR3 loop spans 17 amino acids. Germline CDR1 and CDR2: SGHVS and FQNEAQ.

This clonotype has at least ten counts. The rearrangement links TRBV7-9 to TRBJ2-7; D is unresolved. The CDR3 is made up of 14 amino acids. CDR1 is SEHNR, CDR2 FQNEAQ, per germline (reference sequence). With 1 base removed from V and 3 bases from J, the gap between germline ends came to 10 bases. The CDR3 here is CASSLDVQDYEQYF. CDR3 in DNA: TGTGCCAGCAGCTTAGATGTGCAGGACTACGAGCAGTACTTC.